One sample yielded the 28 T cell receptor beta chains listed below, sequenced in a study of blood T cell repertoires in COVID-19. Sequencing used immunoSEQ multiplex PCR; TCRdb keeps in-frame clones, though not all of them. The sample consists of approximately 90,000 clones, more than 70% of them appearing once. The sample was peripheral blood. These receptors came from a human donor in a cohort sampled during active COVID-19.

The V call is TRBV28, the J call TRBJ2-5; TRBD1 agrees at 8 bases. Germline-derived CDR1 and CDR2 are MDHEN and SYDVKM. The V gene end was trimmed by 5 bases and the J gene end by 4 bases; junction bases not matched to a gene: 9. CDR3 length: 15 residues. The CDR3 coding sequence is TGTGCCAGCAGTCACCAGGGGGCGAGTTTAGAGACCCAGTACTTC. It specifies CASSHQGASLETQYF.

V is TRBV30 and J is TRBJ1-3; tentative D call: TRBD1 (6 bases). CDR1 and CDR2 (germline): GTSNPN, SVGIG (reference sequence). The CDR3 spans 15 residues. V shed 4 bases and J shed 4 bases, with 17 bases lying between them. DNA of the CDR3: TGTGCCTGGACTACAGGGTCCGTCACCGGAAACACCATATATTTT. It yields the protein CAWTTGSVTGNTIYF.

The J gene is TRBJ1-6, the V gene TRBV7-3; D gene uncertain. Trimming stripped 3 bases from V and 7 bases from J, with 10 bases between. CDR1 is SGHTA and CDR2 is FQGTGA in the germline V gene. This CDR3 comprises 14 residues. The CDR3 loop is CASSFRASNSPLHF. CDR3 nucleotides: TGTGCCAGCAGCTTTCGCGCTTCCAATTCACCCCTCCACTTT.

The CDR3 DNA follows: TGTGCCAGCAGTGAGGATGGCGGTGCCGAGCAGTTCTTC. Amino acid sequence: CASSEDGGAEQFF. The chain couples TRBV2 to TRBJ2-1; D remains ambiguous. Germline CDR1 SNHLY, CDR2 FYNNEI. This CDR3 comprises 13 residues. The ends were cut back, 3 bases at V and 10 bases at J, with 13 bases in the middle.

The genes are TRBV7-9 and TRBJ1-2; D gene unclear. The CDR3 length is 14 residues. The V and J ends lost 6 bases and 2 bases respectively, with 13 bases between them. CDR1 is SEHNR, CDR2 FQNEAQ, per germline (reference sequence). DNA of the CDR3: TGTGCCAGCAGTCAAGAGCTGATAAACTATGGCTACACCTTC. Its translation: CASSQELINYGYTF.

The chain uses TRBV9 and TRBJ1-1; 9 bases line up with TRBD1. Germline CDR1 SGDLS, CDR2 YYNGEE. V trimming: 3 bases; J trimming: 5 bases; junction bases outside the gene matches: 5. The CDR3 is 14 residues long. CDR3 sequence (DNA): TGTGCCAGCAGCGCCGGGACAGGGAGTACTGAAGCTTTCTTT. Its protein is CASSAGTGSTEAFF.

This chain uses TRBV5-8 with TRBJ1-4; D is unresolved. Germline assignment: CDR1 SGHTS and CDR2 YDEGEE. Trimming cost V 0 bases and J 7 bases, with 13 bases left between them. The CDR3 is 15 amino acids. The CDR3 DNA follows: TGTGCCAGCAGCTTGGGATTCCAGTCCTTTGAAAAACTGTTTTTT. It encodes CASSLGFQSFEKLFF. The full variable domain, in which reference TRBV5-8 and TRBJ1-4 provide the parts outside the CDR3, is EAGVTQSPTHLIKTRGQQATLRCSPISGHTSVYWYQQALGLGLQFLLWYDEGEERNRGNFPPRFSGRQFPNYSSELNVNALELEDSALYLCASSLGFQSFEKLFFGSGTQLSVL.

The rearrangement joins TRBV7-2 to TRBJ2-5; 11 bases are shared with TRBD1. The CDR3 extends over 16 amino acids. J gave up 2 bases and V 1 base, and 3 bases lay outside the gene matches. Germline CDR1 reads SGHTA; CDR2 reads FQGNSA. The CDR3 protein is CASSLEGTGGQETQYF. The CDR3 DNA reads TGTGCCAGCAGCTTAGAGGGGACAGGGGGACAAGAGACCCAGTACTTC.

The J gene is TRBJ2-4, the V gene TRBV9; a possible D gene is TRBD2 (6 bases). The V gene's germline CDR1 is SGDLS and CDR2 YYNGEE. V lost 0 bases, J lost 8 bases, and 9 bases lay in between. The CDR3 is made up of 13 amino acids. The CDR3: CASSVVGEDIQYF. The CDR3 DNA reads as TGTGCCAGCAGCGTAGTAGGGGAGGACATTCAGTACTTC. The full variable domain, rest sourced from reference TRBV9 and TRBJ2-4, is DSGVTQTPKHLITATGQRVTLRCSPRSGDLSVYWYQQSLDQGLQFLIQYYNGEERAKGNILERFSAQQFPDLHSELNLSSLELGDSALYFCASSVVGEDIQYFGAGTRLSVL.

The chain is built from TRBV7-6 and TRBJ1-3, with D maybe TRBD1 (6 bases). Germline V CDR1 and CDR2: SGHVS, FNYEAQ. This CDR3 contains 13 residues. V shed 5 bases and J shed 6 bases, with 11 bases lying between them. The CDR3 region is CASSTGQSNTIYF. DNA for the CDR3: TGTGCCAGCAGCACTGGACAGTCAAACACCATATATTTT.

The CDR3 coding sequence is TGTGCCAGCGGGAGGAACACCTTC. It is translated as CASGRNTF. The chain combines TRBV12-3 or TRBV12-4 with TRBJ1-2; the D is unclear. V was clipped by 8 bases and J by 12 bases, with 7 bases between them. The CDR3 contains 8 residues.

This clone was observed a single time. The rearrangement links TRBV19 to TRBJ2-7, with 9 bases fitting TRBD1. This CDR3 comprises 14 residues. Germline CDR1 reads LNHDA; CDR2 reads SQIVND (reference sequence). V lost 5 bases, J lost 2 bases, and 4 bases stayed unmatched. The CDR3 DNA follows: TGTGCCAGTAGTTCCCGGGACAGGGCCTACGAGCAGTACTTC. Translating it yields CASSSRDRAYEQYF.

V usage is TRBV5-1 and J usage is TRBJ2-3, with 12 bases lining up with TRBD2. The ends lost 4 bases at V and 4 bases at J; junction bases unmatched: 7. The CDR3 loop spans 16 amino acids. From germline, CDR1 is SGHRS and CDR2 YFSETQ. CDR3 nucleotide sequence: TGCGCCAGCAGCCCGGCCCGACTAGCGGGGGCAGATACGCAGTATTTT. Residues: CASSPARLAGADTQYF.

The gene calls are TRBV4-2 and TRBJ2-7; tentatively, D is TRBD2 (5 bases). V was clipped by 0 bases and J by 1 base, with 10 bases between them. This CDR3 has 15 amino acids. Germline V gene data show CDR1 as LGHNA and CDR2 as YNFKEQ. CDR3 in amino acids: CASSQEAVRSYEQYF. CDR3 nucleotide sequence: TGTGCCAGCAGCCAAGAAGCGGTCCGGTCCTACGAGCAGTACTTC.

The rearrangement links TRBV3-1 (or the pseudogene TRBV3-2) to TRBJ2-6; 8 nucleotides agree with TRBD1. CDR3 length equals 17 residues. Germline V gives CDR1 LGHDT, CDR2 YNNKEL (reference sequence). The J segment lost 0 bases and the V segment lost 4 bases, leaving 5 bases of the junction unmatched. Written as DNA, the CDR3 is TGTGCCAGCAGCCGCGGACAGGGTAGCTCTGGGGCCAACGTCCTGACTTTC. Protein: CASSRGQGSSGANVLTF.

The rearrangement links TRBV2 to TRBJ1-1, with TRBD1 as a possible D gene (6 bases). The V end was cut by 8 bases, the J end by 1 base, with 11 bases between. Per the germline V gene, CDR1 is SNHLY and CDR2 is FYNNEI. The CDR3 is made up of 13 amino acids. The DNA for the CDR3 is TGTGCCAGCGCGCTGGGGGCGAACACTGAAGCTTTCTTT. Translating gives CASALGANTEAFF.

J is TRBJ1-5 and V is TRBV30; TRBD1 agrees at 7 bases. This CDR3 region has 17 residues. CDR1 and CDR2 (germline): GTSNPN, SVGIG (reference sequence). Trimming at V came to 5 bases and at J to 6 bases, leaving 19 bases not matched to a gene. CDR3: CAWARGAGGRLGQPQHF. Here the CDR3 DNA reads TGTGCCTGGGCAAGGGGTGCAGGGGGGCGCTTGGGTCAGCCCCAGCATTTT.

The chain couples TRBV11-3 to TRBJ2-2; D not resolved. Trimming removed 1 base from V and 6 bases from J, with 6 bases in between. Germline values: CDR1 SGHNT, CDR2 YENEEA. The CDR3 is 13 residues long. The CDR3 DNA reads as TGTGCCAGCAGCTTAGCTCGGTCCGGGGAGCTGTTTTTT. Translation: CASSLARSGELFF.

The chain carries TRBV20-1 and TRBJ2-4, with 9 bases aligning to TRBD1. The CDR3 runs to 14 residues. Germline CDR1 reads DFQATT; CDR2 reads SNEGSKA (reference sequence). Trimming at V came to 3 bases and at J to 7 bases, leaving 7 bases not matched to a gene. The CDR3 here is CSASRGQGNNIQYF. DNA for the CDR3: TGCAGTGCTAGTAGGGGACAGGGAAATAACATTCAGTACTTC.

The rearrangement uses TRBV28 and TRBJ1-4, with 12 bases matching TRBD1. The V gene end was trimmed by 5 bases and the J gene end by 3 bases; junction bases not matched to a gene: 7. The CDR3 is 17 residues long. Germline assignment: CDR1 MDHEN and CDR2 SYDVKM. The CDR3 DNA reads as TGTGCCAGCAGTCCCTTGGGACAGGGGGCGGCTAATGAAAAACTGTTTTTT. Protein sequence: CASSPLGQGAANEKLFF. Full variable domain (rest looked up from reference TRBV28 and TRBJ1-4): DVKVTQSSRYLVKRTGEKVFLECVQDMDHENMFWYRQDPGLGLRLIYFSYDVKMKEKGDIPEGYSVSREKKERFSLILESASTNQTSMYLCASSPLGQGAANEKLFFGSGTQLSVL.

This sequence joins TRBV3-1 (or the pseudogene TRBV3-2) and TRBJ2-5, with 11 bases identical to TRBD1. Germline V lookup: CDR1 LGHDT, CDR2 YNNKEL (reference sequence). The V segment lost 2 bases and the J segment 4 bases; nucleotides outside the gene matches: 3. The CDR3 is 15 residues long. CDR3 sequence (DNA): TGTGCCAGCAGCCAACCCGGGACAGGGGGAGAGACCCAGTACTTC. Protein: CASSQPGTGGETQYF.

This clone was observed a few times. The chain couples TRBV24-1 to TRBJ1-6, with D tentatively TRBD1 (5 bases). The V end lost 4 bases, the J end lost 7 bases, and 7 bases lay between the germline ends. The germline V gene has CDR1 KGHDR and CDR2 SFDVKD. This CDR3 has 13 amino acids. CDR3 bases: TGTGCCACCAGTGACCGACAGAATTCACCCCTCCACTTT. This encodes CATSDRQNSPLHF.

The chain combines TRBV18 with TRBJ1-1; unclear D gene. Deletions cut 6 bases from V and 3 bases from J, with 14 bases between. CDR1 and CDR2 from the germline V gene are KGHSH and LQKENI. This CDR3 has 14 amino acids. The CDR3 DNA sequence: TGTGCCAGCTCCCCCCTCTCCGGGGACACTGAAGCTTTCTTT. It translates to CASSPLSGDTEAFF. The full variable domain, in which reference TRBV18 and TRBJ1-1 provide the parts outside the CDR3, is NAGVMQNPRHLVRRRGQEARLRCSPMKGHSHVYWYRQLPEEGLKFMVYLQKENIIDESGMPKERFSAEFPKEGPSILRIQQVVRGDSAAYFCASSPLSGDTEAFFGQGTRLTVV.

The CDR3 here is CASSETGGASGYTF. In DNA, the CDR3 is TGTGCCAGCTCAGAGACAGGGGGCGCCTCGGGCTACACCTTC. This rearrangement joins TRBV18 to TRBJ1-2, with TRBD1 matching over 10 bases. Germline V CDR1 and CDR2: KGHSH, LQKENI. V lost 5 bases and J lost 8; bases outside the gene matches: 8. This CDR3 contains 14 residues.

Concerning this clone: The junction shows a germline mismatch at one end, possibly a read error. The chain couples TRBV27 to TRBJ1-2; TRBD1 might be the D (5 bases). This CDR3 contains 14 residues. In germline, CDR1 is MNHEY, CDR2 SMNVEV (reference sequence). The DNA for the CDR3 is TGTGCCAGCCGTTTGAGGGGAGGAAACTATGGCTACACCTTC. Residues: CASRLRGGNYGYTF.

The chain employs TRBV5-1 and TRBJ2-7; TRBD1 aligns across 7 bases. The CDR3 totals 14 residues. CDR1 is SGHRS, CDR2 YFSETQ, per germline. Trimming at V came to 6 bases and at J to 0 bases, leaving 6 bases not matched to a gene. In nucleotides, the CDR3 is TGCGCCAGCAAGCCGGGACAGAGCTCCTACGAGCAGTACTTC. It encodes CASKPGQSSYEQYF. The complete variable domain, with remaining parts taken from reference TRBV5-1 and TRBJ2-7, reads KAGVTQTPRYLIKTRGQQVTLSCSPISGHRSVSWYQQTPGQGLQFLFEYFSETQRNKGNFPGRFSGRQFSNSRSEMNVSTLELGDSALYLCASKPGQSSYEQYFGPGTRLTVT.

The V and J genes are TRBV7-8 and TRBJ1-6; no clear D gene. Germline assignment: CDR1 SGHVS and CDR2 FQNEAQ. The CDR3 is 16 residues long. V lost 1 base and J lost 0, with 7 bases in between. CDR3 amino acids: CASSLGANSYNSPLHF. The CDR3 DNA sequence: TGTGCCAGCAGCTTAGGGGCCAACTCCTATAATTCACCCCTCCACTTT.

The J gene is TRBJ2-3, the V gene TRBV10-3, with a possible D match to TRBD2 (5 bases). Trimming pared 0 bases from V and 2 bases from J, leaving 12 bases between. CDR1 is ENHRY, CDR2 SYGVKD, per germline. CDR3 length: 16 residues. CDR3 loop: CAISESASPLTDTQYF. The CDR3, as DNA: TGTGCCATCAGTGAGTCAGCTAGCCCGCTCACAGATACGCAGTATTTT.